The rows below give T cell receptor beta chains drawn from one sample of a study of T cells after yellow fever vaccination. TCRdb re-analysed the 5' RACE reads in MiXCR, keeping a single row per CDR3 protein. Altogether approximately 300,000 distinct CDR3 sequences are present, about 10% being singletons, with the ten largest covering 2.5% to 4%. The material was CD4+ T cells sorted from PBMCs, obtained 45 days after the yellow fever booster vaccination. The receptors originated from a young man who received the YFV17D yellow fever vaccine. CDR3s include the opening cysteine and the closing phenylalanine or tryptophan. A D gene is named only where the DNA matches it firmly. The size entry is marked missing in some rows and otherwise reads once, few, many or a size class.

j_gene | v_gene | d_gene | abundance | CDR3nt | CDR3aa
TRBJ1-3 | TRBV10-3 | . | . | TGTGCCATCAGTCCCGGAAACACCATATATTTT | CAISPGNTIYF
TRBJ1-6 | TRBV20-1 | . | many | TGCAGTGCTAGTGCCGGGGAAAAATATAATTCACCCCTCCACTTT | CSASAGEKYNSPLHF
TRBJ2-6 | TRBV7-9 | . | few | TGTGCCAGCAGCCCAACGGGGGGGGCCAACGTCCTGACTTTC | CASSPTGGANVLTF
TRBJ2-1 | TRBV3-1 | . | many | TGTGCCAGCAGCCAGGGGACAGCGGGTTACAATGAGCAGTTCTTC | CASSQGTAGYNEQFF
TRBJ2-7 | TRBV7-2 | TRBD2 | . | TGTGCCAGCAGCCTCCCGCCGCGGGGGGGTTCCTACGAGCAGTACTTC | CASSLPPRGGSYEQYF
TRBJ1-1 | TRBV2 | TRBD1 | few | TGTGCCAGCAGCTCCACAGGGGGTGGGACTGAAGCTTTCTTT | CASSSTGGGTEAFF
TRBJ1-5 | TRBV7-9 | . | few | TGTGCCAGCAGCTTAGGGGCAGGGGCGATTGGGACCCAGCATTTT | CASSLGAGAIGTQHF
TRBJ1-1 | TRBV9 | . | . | TGTGCCAGCAGCGCCCAGGTAGATTGGAACACTGAAGCTTTCTTT | CASSAQVDWNTEAFF
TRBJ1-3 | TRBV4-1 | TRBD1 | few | TGCGCCAGCAGCCGTGGACAGGGACCAATTTCTGGAAACACCATATATTTT | CASSRGQGPISGNTIYF
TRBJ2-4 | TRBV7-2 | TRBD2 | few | TGTGCCAGCAGCACTGCCGAGGGAGGGGCAAACATTCAGTACTTC | CASSTAEGGANIQYF
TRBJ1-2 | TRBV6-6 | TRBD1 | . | TGTGCCAGCAGGCGGACAGGGGAGTATGGCTACACCTTC | CASRRTGEYGYTF
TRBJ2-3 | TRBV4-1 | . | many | TGCGCCAGCAGCCAATTATGGACAGACACAGATACGCAGTATTTT | CASSQLWTDTDTQYF
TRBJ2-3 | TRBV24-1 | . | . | TGTGCCACCAGTGATCCGGCGGGCGTAGGAGATACGCAGTATTTT | CATSDPAGVGDTQYF
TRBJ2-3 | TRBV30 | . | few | TGTGCCTGGAGTGGCTTTGGCACAGATACGCAGTATTTT | CAWSGFGTDTQYF
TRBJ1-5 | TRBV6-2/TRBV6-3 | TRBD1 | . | TGTGCCAGCAGTTACTCGTGGGACAGTAGCAATCAGCCCCAGCATTTT | CASSYSWDSSNQPQHF
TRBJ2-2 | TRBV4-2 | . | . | TGTGCCAGCAGCCATGCGGCGCTAAGCGGGGAGCTGTTTTTT | CASSHAALSGELFF
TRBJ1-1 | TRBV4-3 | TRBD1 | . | TGCGCCAGCAGCCAAGTAACAACAGGGGACACTGAAGCTTTCTTT | CASSQVTTGDTEAFF
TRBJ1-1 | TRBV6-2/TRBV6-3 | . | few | TGTGCCAGCAGAAACGGGAGGAACACTGAAGCTTTCTTT | CASRNGRNTEAFF
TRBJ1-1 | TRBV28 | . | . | TGTGCCAGCAGTTTATTCGGCAGGGCCTTCATGAACACTGAAGCTTTCTTT | CASSLFGRAFMNTEAFF
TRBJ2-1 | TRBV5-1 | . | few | TGCGCCAGCAGCGATCTAGCTGGCGGCGATGAGCAGTTCTTC | CASSDLAGGDEQFF
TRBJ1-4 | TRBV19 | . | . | TGTGCCACCGCCCGGCGCGGGGGAACTAATGAAAAACTGTTTTTT | CATARRGGTNEKLFF
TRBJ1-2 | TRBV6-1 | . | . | TGTGCCAGCAGTGAAGGGGCGGGCCCCGGCTATGGCTACACCTTC | CASSEGAGPGYGYTF
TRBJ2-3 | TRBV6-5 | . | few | TGTGCCAGCAGTTACTCACTAGGTGTTTCAGATACGCAGTATTTT | CASSYSLGVSDTQYF
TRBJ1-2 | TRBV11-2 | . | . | TGTGCCAGCAGCCCGTCGGGGTTGGGAGGCTACACCTTC | CASSPSGLGGYTF
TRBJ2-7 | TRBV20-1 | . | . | TGCAGTGCTATTTGGGGGTCATCCTACGAGCAGTACTTC | CSAIWGSSYEQYF
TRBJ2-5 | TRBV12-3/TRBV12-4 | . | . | TGTGCCAGCAAACTAGGTGTGAGGGAGACCCAGTACTTC | CASKLGVRETQYF
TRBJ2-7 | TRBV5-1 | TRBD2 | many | TGCGCCAGCAGGGGACTAGCGGGGGTCTCCTACGAGCAGTACTTC | CASRGLAGVSYEQYF
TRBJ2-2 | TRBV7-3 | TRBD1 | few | TGTGCCAGCAGCTTTGACAGGGAGAACACCGGGGAGCTGTTTTTT | CASSFDRENTGELFF
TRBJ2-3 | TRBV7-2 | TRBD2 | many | TGTGCCAGCAGCCCCCTAACGGGGGGGCAAGATACGCAGTATTTT | CASSPLTGGQDTQYF